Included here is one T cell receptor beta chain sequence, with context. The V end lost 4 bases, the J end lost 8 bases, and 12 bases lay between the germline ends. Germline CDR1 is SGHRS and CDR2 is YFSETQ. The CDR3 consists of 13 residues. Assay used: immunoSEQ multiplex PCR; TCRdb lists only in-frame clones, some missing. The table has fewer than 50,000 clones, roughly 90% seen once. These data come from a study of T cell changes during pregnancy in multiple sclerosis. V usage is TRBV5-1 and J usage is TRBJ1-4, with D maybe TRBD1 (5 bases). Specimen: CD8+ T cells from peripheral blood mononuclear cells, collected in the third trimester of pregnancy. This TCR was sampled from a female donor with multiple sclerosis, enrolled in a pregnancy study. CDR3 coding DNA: TGCGCCAGCAGCAAGGGAGGGGACGAAAAACTGTTTTTT. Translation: CASSKGGDEKLFF.